The clone carrying this TCR beta chain came up a few times. The record originates from a study of Ad26.COV2.S vaccination and SARS-CoV-2 variants. Germline V gene sequence: CDR1 SGHRS, CDR2 YFSETQ. There are 14 residues in the CDR3. V dropped 4 bases and J dropped 6; count of bases not matched to a gene: 6. Method: immunoSEQ multiplex PCR; TCRdb's copy keeps in-frame clones and lacks some. The sample holds approximately 300,000 clones, approximately 80% seen once. The treatment is: about 20 received Ad26.COV2.S at low or high dose, single or two shots; 5 received placebo; per-sample allocation not given. The investigators took samples on day 63 after the first vaccine or placebo injection.

Material: peripheral blood, obtained in a trial of Ad26.COV2.S vaccine versus placebo. The TCR originated in a person aged 18 to 59 who received the Ad26.COV2.S COVID-19 vaccine or a placebo. The chain has TRBV5-1 and TRBJ2-2; 7 bases map to TRBD1. CDR3 protein: CASSPIQGPGELFF. CDR3 bases: TGCGCCAGCAGCCCAATACAGGGGCCCGGGGAGCTGTTTTTT.